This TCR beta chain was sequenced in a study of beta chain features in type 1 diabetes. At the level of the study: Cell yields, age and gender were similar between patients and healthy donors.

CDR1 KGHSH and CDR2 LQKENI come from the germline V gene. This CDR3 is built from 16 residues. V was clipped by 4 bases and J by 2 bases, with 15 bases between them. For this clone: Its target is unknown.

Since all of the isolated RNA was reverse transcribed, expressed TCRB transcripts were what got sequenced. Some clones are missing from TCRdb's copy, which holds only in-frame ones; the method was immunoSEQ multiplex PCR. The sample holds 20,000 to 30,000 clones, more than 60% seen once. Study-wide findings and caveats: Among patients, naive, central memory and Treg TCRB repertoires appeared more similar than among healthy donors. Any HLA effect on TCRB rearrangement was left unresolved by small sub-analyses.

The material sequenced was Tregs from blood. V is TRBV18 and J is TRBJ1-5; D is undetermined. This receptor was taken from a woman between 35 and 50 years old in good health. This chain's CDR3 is CASSLRIQAGNQPQHF. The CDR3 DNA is TGTGCCAGCTCACTACGGATCCAGGCTGGCAATCAGCCCCAGCATTTT.